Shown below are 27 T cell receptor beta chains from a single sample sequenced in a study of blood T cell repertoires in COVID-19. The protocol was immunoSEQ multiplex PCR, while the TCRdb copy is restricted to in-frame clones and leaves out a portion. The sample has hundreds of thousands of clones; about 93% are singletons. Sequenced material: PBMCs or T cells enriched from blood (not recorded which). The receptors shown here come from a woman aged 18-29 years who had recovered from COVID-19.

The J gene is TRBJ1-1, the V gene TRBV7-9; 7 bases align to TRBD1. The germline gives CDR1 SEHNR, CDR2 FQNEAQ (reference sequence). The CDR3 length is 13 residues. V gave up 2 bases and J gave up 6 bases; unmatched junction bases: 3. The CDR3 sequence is CASSLQGGAEAFF. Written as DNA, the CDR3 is TGTGCCAGCAGCTTACAGGGGGGCGCTGAAGCTTTCTTT.

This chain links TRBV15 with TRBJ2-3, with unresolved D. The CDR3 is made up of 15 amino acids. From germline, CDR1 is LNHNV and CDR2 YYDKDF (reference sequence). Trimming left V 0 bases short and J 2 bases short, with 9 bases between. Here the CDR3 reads CATSRDRRNTDTQYF. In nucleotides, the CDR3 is TGTGCCACCAGCAGAGACCGGCGGAACACAGATACGCAGTATTTT.

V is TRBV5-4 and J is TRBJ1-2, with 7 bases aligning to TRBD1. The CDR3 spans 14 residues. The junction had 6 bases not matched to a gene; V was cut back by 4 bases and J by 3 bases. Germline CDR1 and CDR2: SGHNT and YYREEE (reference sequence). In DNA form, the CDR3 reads TGTGCCAGCAGCGCGGGGACAGAATACTATGGCTACACCTTC. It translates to CASSAGTEYYGYTF.

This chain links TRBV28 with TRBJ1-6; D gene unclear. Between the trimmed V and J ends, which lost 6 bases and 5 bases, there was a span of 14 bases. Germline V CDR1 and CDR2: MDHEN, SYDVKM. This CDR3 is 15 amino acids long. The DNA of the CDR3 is TGTGCCAGCAGCATGGGGAGCGGAAATAATTCACCCCTCCACTTT. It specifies CASSMGSGNNSPLHF.

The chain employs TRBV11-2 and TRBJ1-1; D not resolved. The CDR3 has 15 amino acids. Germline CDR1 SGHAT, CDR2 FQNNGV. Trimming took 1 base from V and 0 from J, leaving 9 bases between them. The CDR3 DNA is TGTGCCAGCAGCTTAGGGGCAGTTTTGAACACTGAAGCTTTCTTT. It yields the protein CASSLGAVLNTEAFF.

The CDR3 DNA is TGTGCCAGCAGCTTAGATCTTCCACCTCGGGGCTACACCTTC. Its translation is CASSLDLPPRGYTF. This sequence joins TRBV11-3 and TRBJ1-2; D unresolved. Germline V gene lookup returns CDR1 SGHNT and CDR2 YENEEA. The CDR3 consists of 14 residues. Trimming took off 0 bases at V and 8 bases at J, with 13 bases between the two ends.

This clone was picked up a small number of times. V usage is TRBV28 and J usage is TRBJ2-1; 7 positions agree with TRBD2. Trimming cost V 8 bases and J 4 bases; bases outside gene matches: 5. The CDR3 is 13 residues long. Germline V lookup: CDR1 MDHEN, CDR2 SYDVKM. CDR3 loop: CASRGRDYNEQFF. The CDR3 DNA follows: TGTGCCAGCCGGGGGAGGGATTACAATGAGCAGTTCTTC.

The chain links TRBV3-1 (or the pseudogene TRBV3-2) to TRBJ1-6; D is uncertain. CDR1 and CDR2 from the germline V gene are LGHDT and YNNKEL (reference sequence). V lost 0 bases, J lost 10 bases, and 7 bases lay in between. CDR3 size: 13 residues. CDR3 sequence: CASSQEWESPLHF. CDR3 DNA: TGTGCCAGCAGCCAAGAATGGGAGTCACCCCTCCACTTT.

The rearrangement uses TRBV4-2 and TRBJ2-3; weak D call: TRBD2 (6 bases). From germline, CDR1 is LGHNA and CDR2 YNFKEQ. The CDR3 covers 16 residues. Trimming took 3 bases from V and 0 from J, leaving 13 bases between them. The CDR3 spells CASSQELAASTDTQYF. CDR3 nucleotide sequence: TGTGCCAGCAGCCAGGAACTAGCTGCTAGCACAGATACGCAGTATTTT.

CDR3 coding DNA: TGTGCCAGTAGTAACGACAGGAACACTGAAGCTTTCTTT. This sequence encodes CASSNDRNTEAFF. V is TRBV19 and J is TRBJ1-1; possibly TRBD1 for D (5 bases). The CDR3 is 13 amino acids. Trimming removed 4 bases at V and 1 base at J, with 7 bases between. Germline V gives CDR1 LNHDA, CDR2 SQIVND (reference sequence).

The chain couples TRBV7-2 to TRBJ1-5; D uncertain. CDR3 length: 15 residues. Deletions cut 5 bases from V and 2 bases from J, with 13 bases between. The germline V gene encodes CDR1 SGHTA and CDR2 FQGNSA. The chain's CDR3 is CASSEVGGRNQPQHF. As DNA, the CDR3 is TGTGCCAGCAGCGAAGTAGGAGGCCGCAATCAGCCCCAGCATTTT. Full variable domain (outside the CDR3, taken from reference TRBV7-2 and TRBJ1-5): GAGVSQSPSNKVTEKGKDVELRCDPISGHTALYWYRQSLGQGLEFLIYFQGNSAPDKSGLPSDRFSAERTGGSVSTLTIQRTQQEDSAVYLCASSEVGGRNQPQHFGDGTRLSIL.

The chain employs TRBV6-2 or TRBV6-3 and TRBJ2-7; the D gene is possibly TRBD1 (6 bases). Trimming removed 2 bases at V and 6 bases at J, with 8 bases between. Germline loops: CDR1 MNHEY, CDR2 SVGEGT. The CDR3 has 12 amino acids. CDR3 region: CASSYKGGEQYF. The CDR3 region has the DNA TGTGCCAGCAGTTACAAAGGGGGCGAGCAGTACTTC.

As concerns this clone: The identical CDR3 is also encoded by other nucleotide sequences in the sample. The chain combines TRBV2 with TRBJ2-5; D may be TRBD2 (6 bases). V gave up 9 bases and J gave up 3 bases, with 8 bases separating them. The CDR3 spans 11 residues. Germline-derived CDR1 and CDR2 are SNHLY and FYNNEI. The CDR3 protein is CASSGEETQYF. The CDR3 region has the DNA TGTGCCAGTTCGGGAGAAGAGACCCAGTACTTC. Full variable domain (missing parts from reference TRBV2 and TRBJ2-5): EPEVTQTPSHQVTQMGQEVILRCVPISNHLYFYWYRQILGQKVEFLVSFYNNEISEKSEIFDDQFSVERPDGSNFTLKIRSTKLEDSAMYFCASSGEETQYFGPGTRLLVL.

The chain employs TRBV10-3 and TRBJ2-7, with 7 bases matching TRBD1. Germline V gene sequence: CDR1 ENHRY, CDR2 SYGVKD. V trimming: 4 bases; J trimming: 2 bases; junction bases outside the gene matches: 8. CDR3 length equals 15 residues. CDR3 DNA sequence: TGTGCCATCAGTGTCTCACAGGGGACAACCTACGAGCAGTACTTC. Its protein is CAISVSQGTTYEQYF.

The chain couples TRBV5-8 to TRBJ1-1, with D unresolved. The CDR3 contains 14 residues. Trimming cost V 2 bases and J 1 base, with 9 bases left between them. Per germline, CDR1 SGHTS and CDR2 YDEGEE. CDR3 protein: CASSFSLGNTEAFF. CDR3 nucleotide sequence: TGTGCCAGCAGCTTTAGCCTCGGGAACACTGAAGCTTTCTTT.

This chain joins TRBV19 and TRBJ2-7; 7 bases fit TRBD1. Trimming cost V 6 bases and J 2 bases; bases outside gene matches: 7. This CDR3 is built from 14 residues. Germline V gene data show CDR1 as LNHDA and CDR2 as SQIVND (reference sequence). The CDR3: CASSRDREAYEQYF. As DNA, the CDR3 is TGTGCCAGTAGCCGGGACAGAGAAGCCTACGAGCAGTACTTC.

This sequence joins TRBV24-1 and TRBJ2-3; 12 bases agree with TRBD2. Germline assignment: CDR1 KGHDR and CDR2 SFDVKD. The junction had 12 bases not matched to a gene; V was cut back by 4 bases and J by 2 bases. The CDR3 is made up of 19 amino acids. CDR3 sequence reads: CATSDPRWASGRATDTQYF. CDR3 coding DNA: TGTGCCACCAGTGACCCTCGGTGGGCTAGCGGGAGGGCCACAGATACGCAGTATTTT.

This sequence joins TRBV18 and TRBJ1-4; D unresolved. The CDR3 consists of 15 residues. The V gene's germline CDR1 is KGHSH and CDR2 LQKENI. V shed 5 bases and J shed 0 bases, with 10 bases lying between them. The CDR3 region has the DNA TGTGCCAGCTCAACTCCGGGAGCAACTAATGAAAAACTGTTTTTT. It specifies CASSTPGATNEKLFF.

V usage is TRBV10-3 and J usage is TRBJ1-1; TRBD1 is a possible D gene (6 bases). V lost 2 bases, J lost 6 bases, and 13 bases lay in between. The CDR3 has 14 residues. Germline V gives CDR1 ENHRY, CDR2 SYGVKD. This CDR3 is CAISEGQLRSEAFF. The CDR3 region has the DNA TGTGCCATCAGTGAGGGACAGCTCCGGTCTGAAGCTTTCTTT.

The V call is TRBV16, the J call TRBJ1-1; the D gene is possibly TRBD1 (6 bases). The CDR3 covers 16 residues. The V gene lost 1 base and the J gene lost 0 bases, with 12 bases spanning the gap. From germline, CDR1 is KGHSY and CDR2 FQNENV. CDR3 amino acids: CASSQLAGTLNTEAFF. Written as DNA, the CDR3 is TGTGCCAGCAGCCAATTGGCCGGGACACTGAACACTGAAGCTTTCTTT.

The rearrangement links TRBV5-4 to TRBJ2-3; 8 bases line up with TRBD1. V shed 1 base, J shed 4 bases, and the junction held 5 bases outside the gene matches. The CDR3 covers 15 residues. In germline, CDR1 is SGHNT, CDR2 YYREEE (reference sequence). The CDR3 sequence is CASSLPGGASDTQYF. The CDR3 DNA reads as TGTGCCAGCAGCTTGCCAGGGGGCGCATCAGATACGCAGTATTTT.

CDR3 amino acids: CASSHPGQGIYEQYF. In nucleotides, the CDR3 is TGCGCCAGCAGCCACCCGGGACAGGGTATCTACGAGCAGTACTTC. V gene TRBV4-1 combines with J gene TRBJ2-7; 9 bases match TRBD1. The V segment lost 3 bases and the J segment 3 bases; nucleotides outside the gene matches: 6. This CDR3 region has 15 residues. Germline V gene data show CDR1 as MGHRA and CDR2 as YSYEKL.

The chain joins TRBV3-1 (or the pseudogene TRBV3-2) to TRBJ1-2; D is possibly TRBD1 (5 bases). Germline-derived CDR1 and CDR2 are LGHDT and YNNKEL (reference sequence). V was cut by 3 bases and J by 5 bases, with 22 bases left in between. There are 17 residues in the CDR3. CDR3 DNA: TGTGCCAGCAGCCACTTCCTTCGGGGCGGGACCTCTTATGGCTACACCTTC. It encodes CASSHFLRGGTSYGYTF.

The CDR3 region is CASSLDGRNYGYTF. The CDR3 DNA reads TGTGCCAGCAGCTTAGACGGGAGGAACTATGGCTACACCTTC. This chain links TRBV7-9 with TRBJ1-2, with D unresolved. Germline V gene lookup returns CDR1 SEHNR and CDR2 FQNEAQ (reference sequence). The ends were cut back, 1 base at V and 2 bases at J, with 8 bases in the middle. CDR3 size: 14 residues. Full variable domain (rest looked up from reference TRBV7-9 and TRBJ1-2): DTGVSQNPRHKITKRGQNVTFRCDPISEHNRLYWYRQTLGQGPEFLTYFQNEAQLEKSRLLSDRFSAERPKGSFSTLEIQRTEQGDSAMYLCASSLDGRNYGYTFGSGTRLTVV.

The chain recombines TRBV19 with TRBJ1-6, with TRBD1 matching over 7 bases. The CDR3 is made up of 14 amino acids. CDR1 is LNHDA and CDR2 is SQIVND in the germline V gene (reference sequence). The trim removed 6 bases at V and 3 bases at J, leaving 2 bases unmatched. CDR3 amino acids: CASRGQVYNSPLHF. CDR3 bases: TGTGCCAGTAGAGGACAGGTCTATAATTCACCCCTCCACTTT.

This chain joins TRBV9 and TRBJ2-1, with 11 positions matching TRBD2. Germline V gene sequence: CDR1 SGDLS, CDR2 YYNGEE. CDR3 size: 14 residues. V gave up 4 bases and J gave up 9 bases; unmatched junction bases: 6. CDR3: CASSLGLAAGEQFF. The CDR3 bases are TGTGCCAGCAGCCTGGGACTAGCGGCAGGTGAGCAGTTCTTC.

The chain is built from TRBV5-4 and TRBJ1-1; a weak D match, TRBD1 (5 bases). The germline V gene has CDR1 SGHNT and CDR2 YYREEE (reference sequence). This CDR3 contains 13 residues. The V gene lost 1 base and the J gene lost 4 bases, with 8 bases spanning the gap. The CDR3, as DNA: TGTGCCAGCAGCTTGAGCGGGGGCACTGAAGCTTTCTTT. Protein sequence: CASSLSGGTEAFF.